The 7 T cell receptor beta chains in this list originate from one sample, sequenced in a study of T cells in Graves' hyperthyroidism and ophthalmopathy. RNA transcripts provided the source from which TCR beta CDR3 regions were amplified. In the first-round RT-PCR of the TCR CDR3, the HTBI primer set was used. One entry per CDR3 protein results from TCRdb running MiXCR on the multiplex PCR reads. The sample records around 600,000 distinct CDR3 sequences, roughly 15% being singletons. Specimen: blood. The origin of the receptors is a woman in her 50s with Graves' ophthalmopathy.

V usage is TRBV7-9 and J usage is TRBJ2-5; D is unclear. Germline V lookup: CDR1 SEHNR, CDR2 FQNEAQ (reference sequence). This CDR3 spans 12 amino acids. The V gene lost 2 bases and the J gene lost 5 bases, with 6 bases spanning the gap. The CDR3 DNA follows: TGTGCCAGCAGCTTAACTACTGAGACCCAGTACTTC. Amino acid sequence: CASSLTTETQYF.

A few counts support this clonotype. V is TRBV25-1 and J is TRBJ2-7; no reliable D call. Trimming cost V 1 base and J 5 bases, with 9 bases left between them. The germline gives CDR1 MGHDK, CDR2 SYGVNS. The CDR3 covers 13 residues. This CDR3 reads CASSESGSDEQYF. The DNA for the CDR3 is TGTGCCAGCAGTGAATCTGGGTCCGACGAGCAGTACTTC.

This clonotype showed up just a few times. One end of the junction is discordant with germline, which a read error may explain. This chain uses TRBV28 with TRBJ2-7; TRBD2 agrees at 11 bases. Germline V gene lookup returns CDR1 MDHEN and CDR2 SYDVKM. The CDR3 has 20 amino acids. The CDR3 is CASSSPLPGLAEQGPYGQYF. As DNA, the CDR3 is TGTGCCAGCAGTTCACCCCTGCCGGGACTAGCGGAGCAAGGGCCCTACGGGCAGTACTTC.

In regard to this clonotype: Given the absence of the conserved phenylalanine or tryptophan at the CDR3 end, a read error is likely. V usage is TRBV5-6 and J usage is TRBJ1-1; D is possibly TRBD1 (6 bases). V was trimmed by 3 bases and J by 4 bases, leaving 10 bases between them. The CDR3 length is 13 residues. CDR1 is SGHDT and CDR2 is YYEEEE in the germline V gene. The CDR3 DNA sequence: TGTGCCAGCAGCTCAACAGGGCGCACTGAAGCTTTCCTT. Protein sequence: CASSSTGRTEAFL.

This clonotype was recorded at least ten times. The chain is built from TRBV29-1 and TRBJ2-5; weak D call: TRBD1 (5 bases). Germline V gene sequence: CDR1 SQVTM, CDR2 ANQGSEA. The V gene lost 5 bases and the J gene lost 4 bases, with 20 bases spanning the gap. This CDR3 comprises 15 residues. CDR3 amino acids: CSVSPGRAKSETQYF. CDR3 sequence (DNA): TGCAGCGTTTCACCCGGCAGGGCTAAGTCAGAGACCCAGTACTTC.

A few counts support this clonotype. V gene TRBV18 combines with J gene TRBJ2-7; 8 positions match TRBD1. Losses at the gene ends were 4 bases for V and 1 base for J; bases not matched to a gene: 6. The CDR3 contains 15 residues. Looked up from germline, CDR1 is KGHSH and CDR2 is LQKENI. CDR3 in DNA: TGTGCCAGCTCACTACGACAGGGGTTTTCCTACGAGCAGTACTTC. Translated, it gives CASSLRQGFSYEQYF.

This clonotype was seen ten or more times. V usage is TRBV2 and J usage is TRBJ2-2; D is tentatively TRBD1 or TRBD2 (5 bases each). CDR1 SNHLY and CDR2 FYNNEI come from the germline V gene. CDR3 length: 15 residues. V was shortened by 4 bases and J by 1 base, with 10 bases between the two germline ends. Here the CDR3 reads CASSAGTLNTGELFF. CDR3 DNA: TGTGCCAGCAGTGCCGGGACCTTGAACACCGGGGAGCTGTTTTTT. The full variable domain, with the rest looked up from reference TRBV2 and TRBJ2-2, is EPEVTQTPSHQVTQMGQEVILRCVPISNHLYFYWYRQILGQKVEFLVSFYNNEISEKSEIFDDQFSVERPDGSNFTLKIRSTKLEDSAMYFCASSAGTLNTGELFFGEGSRLTVL.